The sample holds one count of the clone carrying this TCR beta chain. TCRdb's copy holds only in-frame clones and misses some; the assay was immunoSEQ multiplex PCR. Here the sample spans roughly 2.2 million clones, 90% to 95% being singletons. The data derive from a study of shared clonotypes between healthy human individuals. Background on the study: Researchers assigned three CD4 naive, three CD4 memory, two CD8 naive and one CD8 memory plate to each donor.

Input material: naive CD4+ T cells from PBMCs. Subset in this sample: CD45RA+ positively selected. This receptor was taken from a man aged 18 to 30 in good health. Some clones in this sample may be carry-over from other donors' samples.

DNA for the CDR3: TGTGCCAGCAGCCCCTGGGGAGACACAGATACGCAGTATTTT. It specifies CASSPWGDTDTQYF. The chain joins TRBV7-6 to TRBJ2-3; TRBD2 might be the D (5 bases). Germline CDR1 and CDR2: SGHVS and FNYEAQ. Trimming shortened V by 5 bases and J by 2 bases, and 11 bases separated the two germline ends. The length of the CDR3 is 14 residues. The full variable domain, completed using reference TRBV7-6 and TRBJ2-3, is GAGVSQSPRYKVTKRGQDVALRCDPISGHVSLYWYRQALGQGPEFLTYFNYEAQQDKSGLPNDRFSAERPEGSISTLTIQRTEQRDSAMYRCASSPWGDTDTQYFGPGTRLTVL.